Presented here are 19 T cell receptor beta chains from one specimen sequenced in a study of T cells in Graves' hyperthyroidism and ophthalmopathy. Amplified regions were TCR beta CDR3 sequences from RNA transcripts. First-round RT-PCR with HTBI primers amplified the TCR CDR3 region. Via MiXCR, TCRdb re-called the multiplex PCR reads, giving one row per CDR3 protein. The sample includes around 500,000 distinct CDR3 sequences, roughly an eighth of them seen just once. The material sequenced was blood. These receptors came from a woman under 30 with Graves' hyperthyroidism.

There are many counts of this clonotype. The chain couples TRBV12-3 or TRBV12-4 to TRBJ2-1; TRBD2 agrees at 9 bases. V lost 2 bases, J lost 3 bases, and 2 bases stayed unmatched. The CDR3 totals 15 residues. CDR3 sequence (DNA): TGTGCCAGCAGTTTAAATAGCGGGGGCTACAATGAGCAGTTCTTC. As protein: CASSLNSGGYNEQFF.

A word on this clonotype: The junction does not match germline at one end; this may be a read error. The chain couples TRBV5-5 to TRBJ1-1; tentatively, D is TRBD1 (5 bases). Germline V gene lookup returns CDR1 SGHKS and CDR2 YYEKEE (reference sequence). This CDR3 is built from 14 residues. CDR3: CASARRDGNTEAFF. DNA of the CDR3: TGCGCCAGCGCAAGACGGGACGGAAACACTGAAGCTTTCTTT.

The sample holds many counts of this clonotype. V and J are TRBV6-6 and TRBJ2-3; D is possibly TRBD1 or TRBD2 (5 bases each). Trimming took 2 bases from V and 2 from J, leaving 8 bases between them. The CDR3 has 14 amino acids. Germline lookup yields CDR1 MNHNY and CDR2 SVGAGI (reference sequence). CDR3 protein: CASSYGGSTDTQYF. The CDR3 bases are TGTGCCAGCAGTTACGGGGGATCCACAGATACGCAGTATTTT.

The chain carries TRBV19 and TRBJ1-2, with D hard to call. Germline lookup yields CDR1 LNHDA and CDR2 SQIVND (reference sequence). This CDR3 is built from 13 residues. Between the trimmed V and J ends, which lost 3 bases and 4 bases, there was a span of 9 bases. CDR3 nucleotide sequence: TGTGCCAGTAGTATTTCGGGTACCTATGGCTACACCTTC. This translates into CASSISGTYGYTF.

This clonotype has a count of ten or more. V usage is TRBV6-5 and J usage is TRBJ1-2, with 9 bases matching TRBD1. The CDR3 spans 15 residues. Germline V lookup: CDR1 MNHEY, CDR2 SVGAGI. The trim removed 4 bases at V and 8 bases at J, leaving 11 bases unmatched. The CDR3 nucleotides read TGTGCCAGCAGTTCTCACGCCCGGACAGGGGAAGGCTACACCTTC. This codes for CASSSHARTGEGYTF.

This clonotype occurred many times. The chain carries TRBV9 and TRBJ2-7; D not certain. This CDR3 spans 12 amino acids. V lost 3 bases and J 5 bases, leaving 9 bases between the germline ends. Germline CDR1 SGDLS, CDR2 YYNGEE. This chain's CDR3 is CASSGAGHEQYF. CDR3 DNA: TGTGCCAGCAGCGGCGCCGGGCACGAGCAGTACTTC.

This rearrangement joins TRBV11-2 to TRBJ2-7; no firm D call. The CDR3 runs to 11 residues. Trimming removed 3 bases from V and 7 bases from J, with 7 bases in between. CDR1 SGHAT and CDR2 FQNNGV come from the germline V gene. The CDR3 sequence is CASSFFGEQYV. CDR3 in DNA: TGTGCCAGCAGCTTCTTTGGTGAGCAGTACGTC.

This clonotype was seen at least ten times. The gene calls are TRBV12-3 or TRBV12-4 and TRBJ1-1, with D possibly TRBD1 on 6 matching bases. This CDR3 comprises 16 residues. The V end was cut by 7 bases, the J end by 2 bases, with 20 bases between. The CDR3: CASTTQGHTRNTEAFF. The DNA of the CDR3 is TGTGCCAGCACAACACAGGGACACACCCGAAACACTGAAGCTTTCTTT.

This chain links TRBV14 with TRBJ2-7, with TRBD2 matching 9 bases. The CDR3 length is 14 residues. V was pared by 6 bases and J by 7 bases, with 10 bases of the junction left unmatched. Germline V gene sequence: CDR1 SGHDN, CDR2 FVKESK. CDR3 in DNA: TGTGCCAGCAGACCTAGCGGGGCCTGGCGTGAGCAGTACTTC. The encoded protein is CASRPSGAWREQYF.

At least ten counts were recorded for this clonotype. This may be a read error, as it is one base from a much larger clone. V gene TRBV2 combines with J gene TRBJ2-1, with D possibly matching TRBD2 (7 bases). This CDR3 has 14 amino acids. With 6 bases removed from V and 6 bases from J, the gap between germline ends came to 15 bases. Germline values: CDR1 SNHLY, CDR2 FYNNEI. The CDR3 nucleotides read TGTGCCAGCAGACAGGGAGGGGGTTGCAATGAGCAGTTCTTC. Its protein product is CASRQGGGCNEQFF.

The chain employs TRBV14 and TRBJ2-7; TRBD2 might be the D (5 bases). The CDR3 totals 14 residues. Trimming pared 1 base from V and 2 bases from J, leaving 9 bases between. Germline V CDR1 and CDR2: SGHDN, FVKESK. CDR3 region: CASSQVDGAYEQYF. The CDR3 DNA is TGTGCCAGCAGCCAAGTGGACGGGGCCTACGAGCAGTACTTC.

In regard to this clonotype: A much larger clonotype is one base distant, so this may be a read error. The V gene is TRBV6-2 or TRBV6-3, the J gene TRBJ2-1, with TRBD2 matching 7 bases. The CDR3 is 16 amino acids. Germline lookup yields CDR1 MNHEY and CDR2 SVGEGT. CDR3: CASSYTSALNDNERFF. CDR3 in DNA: TGTGCCAGCAGTTACACTAGCGCCCTCAACGACAATGAGCGGTTCTTC.

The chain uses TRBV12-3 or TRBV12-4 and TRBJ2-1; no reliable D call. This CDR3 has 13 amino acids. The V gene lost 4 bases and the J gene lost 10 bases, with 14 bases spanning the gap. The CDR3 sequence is CASSSRTTYEQFF. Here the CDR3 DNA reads TGTGCCAGCAGTTCGCGGACCACCTACGAGCAGTTCTTC.

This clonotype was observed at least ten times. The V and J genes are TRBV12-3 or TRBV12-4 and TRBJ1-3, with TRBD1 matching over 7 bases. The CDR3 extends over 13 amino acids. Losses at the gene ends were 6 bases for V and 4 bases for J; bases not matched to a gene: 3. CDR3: CASRLQGGNTIYF. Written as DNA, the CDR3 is TGTGCCAGCAGGCTACAGGGGGGAAACACCATATATTTT.

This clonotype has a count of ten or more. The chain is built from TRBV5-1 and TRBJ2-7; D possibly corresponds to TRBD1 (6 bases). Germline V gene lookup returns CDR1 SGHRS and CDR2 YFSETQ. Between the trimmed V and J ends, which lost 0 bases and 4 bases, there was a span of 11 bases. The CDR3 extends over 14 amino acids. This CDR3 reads CASSLGTVQYEQYF. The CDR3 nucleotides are TGCGCCAGCAGCTTGGGGACAGTTCAATACGAGCAGTACTTC.

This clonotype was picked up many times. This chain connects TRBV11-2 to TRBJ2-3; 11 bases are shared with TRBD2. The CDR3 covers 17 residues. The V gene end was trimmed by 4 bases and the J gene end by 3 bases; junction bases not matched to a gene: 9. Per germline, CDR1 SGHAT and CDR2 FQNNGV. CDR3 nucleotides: TGTGCCAGCAGCTCAAAGGCCCTAGCGGGAGGAACAGATACGCAGTATTTT. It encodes CASSSKALAGGTDTQYF.

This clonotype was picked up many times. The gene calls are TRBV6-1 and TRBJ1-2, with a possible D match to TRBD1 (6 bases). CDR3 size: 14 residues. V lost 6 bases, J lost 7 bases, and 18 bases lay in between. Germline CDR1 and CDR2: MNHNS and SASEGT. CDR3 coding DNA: TGTGCCAGCAGGAGCGAGGGGGAATTGGCTGGCTACACCTTC. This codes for CASRSEGELAGYTF.

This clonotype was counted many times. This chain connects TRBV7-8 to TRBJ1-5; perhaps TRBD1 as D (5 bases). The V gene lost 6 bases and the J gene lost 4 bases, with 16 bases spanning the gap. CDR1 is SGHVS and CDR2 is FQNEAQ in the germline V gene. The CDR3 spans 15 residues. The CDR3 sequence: CASSPVSGSNQPQHF. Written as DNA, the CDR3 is TGTGCCAGCAGTCCGGTTTCAGGGTCGAATCAGCCCCAGCATTTT.

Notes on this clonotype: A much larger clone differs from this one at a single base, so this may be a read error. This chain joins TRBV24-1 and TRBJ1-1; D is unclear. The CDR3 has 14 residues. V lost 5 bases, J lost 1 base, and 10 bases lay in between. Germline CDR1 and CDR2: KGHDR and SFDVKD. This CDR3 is CATSGSKGNTEAFF. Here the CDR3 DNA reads TGTGCCACCAGTGGGTCGAAGGGGAACACTGAAGCTTTCTTT.